Sequencing of this T cell receptor beta chain was carried out in a study of blood T cells in healthy people across ages. Study-wide context: About one barcoded beta molecule was captured per two T cells (by template switching).

Through a sample-barcoded 5' primer and a J-beta primer mix, a second PCR was run for about 6 to 11 cycles. TCRdb reprocessed the 5' RACE reads via MiXCR and lists one record per CDR3 protein. The table shows more than 1,400,000 distinct CDR3 sequences, with about 40% occurring only once. This clonotype was seen ten or more times. Its target is not known. Findings and caveats of the study: Diversity figures based on one million T cells were deemed too low.

Each individual donor underwent a draw of ten milliliters of peripheral blood. Isolation yielded PBMCs, at least 6 million per sample, in every case. Germline CDR1 reads SQVTM; CDR2 reads ANQGSEA. Trimming cost V 5 bases and J 4 bases, with 11 bases left between them. CDR3 size: 12 residues. The sample consisted of blood. This receptor was taken from a woman aged 18-30 years in good health. The chain uses TRBV29-1 and TRBJ2-5, with a tentative D call TRBD2 (6 bases). This chain's CDR3 is CSVLDGGETQYF. DNA of the CDR3: TGCAGCGTTCTTGACGGGGGAGAGACCCAGTACTTC.